This T cell receptor (beta chain) came from a study of blood T cell repertoires in COVID-19. Study overall: The study drew acute and convalescent COVID-19 samples from the United States, Italy and Spain. Sample material is recorded as cDNA or gDNA derived from T cells, B-cell-depleted T cells, or PBMCs.

V lost 7 bases to trimming and J lost 4 bases; unmatched junction nucleotides: 9. The CDR3 totals 14 residues. Germline CDR1 and CDR2: SQVTM and ANQGSEA. Sequenced by immunoSEQ multiplex PCR; TCRdb stores in-frame clones only, minus some. Of tens of thousands of clones in the sample, around 72% were seen once. Sequenced material: peripheral blood. The V and J genes are TRBV29-1 and TRBJ1-1; 10 bases line up with TRBD1. This sequence originates from a human donor with active or convalescent COVID-19. The donor label of this sample is uncertain. CDR3 DNA: TGCAGCGCGATAAGGACAGGGGGAGGCACTGAAGCTTTCTTT. Its protein is CSAIRTGGGTEAFF.